This T cell receptor beta chain was sequenced for a study of cytomegalovirus exposure and HLA in healthy donors (dated by TCRdb to 2016 to 2017). General notes on the study: An earlier analysis of several hundred of the donors reported approximately 260 Gb of sequence data and 117 million unique TCR beta sequences obtained from approximately 180 million T cells. Roughly 300 gigabases of sequencing data and around 85 million unique TCR sequences made up an early release that covered some 640 HLA-typed donors. Among the roughly 400 genotyped donors, around 81% belonged to the genetic ancestry cluster associated with self-reported Caucasian donors. The aim of the study was to test whether cataloging public T cell receptors could identify signatures of past pathogen exposure. The T cell repertoires of roughly 660 subjects were profiled by immunosequencing and related to cytomegalovirus serostatus. Along with the roughly 670-subject first cohort, a separate validation cohort of over a hundred different subjects was used. To predict cytomegalovirus infection status, the study brought together high-throughput TCR immunosequencing, statistical association of individual TCRs with disease status, and machine learning. A later analysis re-analyzed previously published TCR beta repertoires from roughly 630 donors and added high-resolution HLA genotyping to study TCR occurrence patterns. Rather than drawing on any new phenotypic data, the later analysis identified candidate immune exposures from TCR beta sequences and the way those sequences occurred across donors. An earlier analysis of several hundred of the donors used high-throughput TCR beta sequencing to judge whether each TCR beta V gene segment behaved as functional or pseudogenic. Alongside the repertoire data, information on donor age, sex, ethnicity and CMV serostatus was compiled. A later genetic analysis used genome-wide SNP genotypes for about three fifths of the roughly 700 donors, treating that subset as a discovery cohort. Every discovery cohort repertoire had been produced on one sequencing platform. Both class I and class II loci were covered by HLA typing, at four-digit resolution. Typing coverage differed by locus: A, B, C, DRB1 and DQB1 were typed in about 629-630 donors, DQA1 in about 500, DPA1 in 600 to 610, and DPB1 in about 450. Roughly 5 DR-DQ haplotypes were handled as single units for association and clustering because linkage in the cohort was strong. Among some 410 genotyped donors of the cohort, an average of 235,054 unique TCR beta nucleotide sequences were sequenced per donor, roughly a sixth of them non-productive. Overall study results and their limits: A later analysis found that HLA-associated TCR beta chains were more clonally expanded and had lower generation probabilities than equally common non-associated chains. The authors suggested that the approach could potentially be extended to other disease states and immunological phenotypes. According to a later genetic analysis, donors in an Asian-associated ancestry cluster had fewer N-insertions in productive TCRs than the approximately 690-donor mean. Most TCR sequences were seen in very few donors, while some public TCRs were found in many individuals. In a later genetic analysis, a missense DCLRE1C variant was associated with V-gene and J-gene trimming of TCR beta chains, and the association was replicated in an independent cohort. A cluster of highly shared sequence variants was judged likely to represent a technical artifact of the sequencing pipeline. A total of 150 to 200 TCR beta chains were listed by the study as associated with cytomegalovirus. Specific HLA alleles were associated with 15,000 to 20,000 TCR beta sequences at a false discovery rate of 0.05 in a later analysis. A few of the identified cytomegalovirus-associated TCR beta chains were confirmed in vitro to be specific for cytomegalovirus antigens. The classifier was reported to diagnose cytomegalovirus status with high specificity and sensitivity in both the original cohort and the validation cohort. In a later analysis, several top co-occurrence clusters were reported to appear linked to parvovirus B19, influenza, CMV and Epstein-Barr virus. According to a later analysis, most CMV-associated TCR beta chains appeared to be HLA-restricted, and the HLA associations seemed to be driven largely by CMV exposure. Assigning TCR associations to individual alleles was difficult when HLA alleles, especially DR and DQ, strongly co-occurred. The presence/absence analyses assumed that sequencing depth was roughly uniform across donors, and that assumption may not be true. Because HLA typing was missing for some donors at each locus, association tests included only the typed subset. Linkage disequilibrium might explain the correlated functional status among segregating V segments, but an unknown experimental factor could not be ruled out. In this cohort, only TCR beta chains were sequenced, and detectable features were limited by the absence of alpha or paired-chain data. In an earlier analysis of around 500 of the donors, most TCR beta V segments appeared in productive rearrangements about 90% or about 30% of the time, broadly matching IMGT annotations. Some IMGT-functional V segments, including TRBV6-2 and TRBV6-3, could not be distinguished by the 87-base-pair reads and were therefore excluded. A further reported finding was that TCR beta sequences accurately predicted the HLA-A and HLA-B alleles for most subjects in the first cohort. The only immune exposure information available for the cohort was CMV serostatus. According to a later analysis, TCR association rates differed among HLA loci, with DRB1 alleles showing the most associated TCRs and HLA-C alleles showing the fewest. Because counts were too low, some 17 rarely observed V segments, including chromosome 9 orphons, were excluded from the earlier analysis of about 500 of the donors.

The library was made by the immunoSEQ multiplex PCR assay. For the multiplex PCR, a mixture combining 60 forward primers for TCR Vbeta segments and 13 reverse primers for TCR Jbeta segments was used. A multiplex PCR assay on genomic DNA amplified the CDR3 region of rearranged TCR beta genes. Amplified TCR beta libraries were sequenced as 87-base-pair reads on the Illumina HiSeq System. The paper's data handling went like this. A later analysis counted around 72 million unique TCR beta chains across the approximately 700 repertoires, and approximately 11 million of these chains were shared by at least two donors. Raw reads were error-corrected and collapsed into unique sequences by a nearest-neighbor algorithm in which closely related sequences were merged to remove PCR and sequencing errors. CDR3 sequences were aligned to IMGT reference sequences to assign V, D and J gene segments. For a sequence to be retained, a match of at least six nucleotides to both a V gene segment and a J gene segment was required. A rearrangement was called productive if the CDR3 had no stop codons and remained in frame with V and J, and every other rearrangement was called non-productive. Following IMGT convention, CDR3 was defined as the stretch from the second conserved V-encoded cysteine to the conserved J-encoded phenylalanine. Sequences without an unambiguous match to a single V gene segment were excluded from the earlier analysis of about 600 of the donors. In an earlier analysis of roughly 600 of the donors, a V segment was called functional when productive rearrangements were above 56.7%, and segregating when the standard deviation between donors exceeded 5%. To diagnose cytomegalovirus status from the catalog of TCR beta chain sequences, a statistical classification framework was built. In a later analysis, V and J genes were assigned by comparing TCR nucleotide sequences against IMGT/GENE-DB human TR gene sequences. The TCRdist pipeline was used in a later analysis to assign CDR3 sequences and most-parsimonious VDJ recombination scenarios. In a later analysis, each TCR beta chain was defined by its CDR3 amino acid sequence together with its V-gene family, and reads without a unique V-gene family were excluded. In a later analysis, 450 to 600 highly shared, low-generation-probability nucleotide sequences were removed to address suspected cross-contamination and a sequencing artifact. In a later analysis, a clonal expansion index for each public chain was calculated from normalized within-repertoire ranks of inferred template counts. In a later analysis, generation probabilities were computed using a VDJ recombination model fitted to out-of-frame rearrangements, and the results were checked against IGoR. In a later analysis, TCR-TCR, TCR-HLA and TCR-CMV co-occurrence was scored with hypergeometric tests, and a repertoire-size bias correction was applied to TCR pairs. In a later analysis, false discovery rates were estimated by permuting HLA or CMV assignments 20 times. In a later analysis, co-occurring TCRs were grouped with DBSCAN, and TCRdist sequence similarity was added when clustering was performed within HLA-allele-positive subsets. Repertoires with fewer than 30,000 or more than 120,000 public chains, plus five repertoires with anomalous nucleotide sharing, were excluded from co-occurrence clustering. What TCRdb holds here is the immuneACCESS table cut down to in-frame rearrangements. Part of the clones is not present; checked against another copy, under half of the missing clones reflect an unresolved V gene, and the others are unexplained. For V, J and clone size, that table is used; D and trimming come from the DNA. This sample lists some 100,000 clones; just under 70% were detected once. The top ten hold 5.4% of the sample.

The cohort comprised some 700 healthy bone marrow donors. At the time of sampling, every cohort member was nominally healthy, though immune exposures that went unrecorded were likely present. The donor was CMV seropositive and was included in the group of almost 300 seropositive cohort members. Each donor provided a peripheral blood sample, and peripheral blood mononuclear cells were used for TCR beta sequencing. The Qiagen DNeasy Blood Extraction Kit was used to extract genomic DNA from the blood cell samples. Only a few counts were recorded for this clone. Its antigen is not yet known. No much larger clonotype is one base removed from it; base qualities were not supplied. The CDR3 has 15 amino acids, counting the end cysteine and phenylalanine. Kept here is only the CDR3 DNA, which spans 45 bases and is read in frame from base 1. Looking up the germline V gene yields CDR1 SGDLS and CDR2 YYNGEE. For this chain, trimming is 3 bases at the V end and 4 bases at the J end, and the number of junction bases without a gene match is 5.

Specimen: PBMCs. The chain couples TRBV9 to TRBJ1-4, and TRBD1 matches 8 of the central bases. This clonotype was sampled from a woman between 65 and 79 years old in good health and CMV-seropositive. The DNA is TGTGCCAGCAGCGCCCAGGGGGCGTATAATGAAAAACTGTTTTTT. The resulting protein is CASSAQGAYNEKLFF.